The rows below give T cell receptor beta chains drawn from one sample of a study of breast tumors, draining lymph nodes, adjacent tissues. MiXCR was run by TCRdb on the multiplex PCR reads, yielding one entry per CDR3 protein. The sample shows about 140,000 distinct CDR3 sequences, around a third of them seen only once. Sequenced: axillary lymph node tissue. These receptors all stem from a female donor with breast cancer. Some clones in this sample may be carry-over from other donors' samples. Both conserved end residues are part of each CDR3. A D gene is named only where the DNA matches it firmly. Clone size is given for some rows only: seen once, a few or many times, or a class if the clone is expanded.

J: TRBJ2-5; size: many; V: TRBV3-1; D: .; DNA: TGTGCCAGCAGCCCTCTAGTTCAAGAGACCCAGTACTTC; CDR3: CASSPLVQETQYF
J: TRBJ1-2; size: many; V: TRBV12-3/TRBV12-4; D: .; DNA: TGTGCCAGCAGTCCTTCTAAACAGGGATGGGCCTATGGCTACACCTTC; CDR3: CASSPSKQGWAYGYTF
J: TRBJ2-1; size: many; V: TRBV13; D: .; DNA: TGTGCCAGCAGCTCGCCGCAGGGTACCTACAATGAGCAGTTCTTC; CDR3: CASSSPQGTYNEQFF
J: TRBJ2-1; size: many; V: TRBV24-1; D: .; DNA: TGTGCCACCAGTGTTGACGGCACTGCACCGGAGAATGAGCAGTTCTTC; CDR3: CATSVDGTAPENEQFF
J: TRBJ1-5; size: few; V: TRBV7-2; D: .; DNA: TGTGCCAGCAGCAACGGGGGGGGCAATCAGCCCCAGCATTTT; CDR3: CASSNGGGNQPQHF
J: TRBJ2-3; size: many; V: TRBV7-2; D: TRBD2; DNA: TGTGCCAGCAGCTTTCGACTAGCGGGGGGAACTAGCACAGATACGCAGTATTTT; CDR3: CASSFRLAGGTSTDTQYF
J: TRBJ2-1; size: many; V: TRBV2; D: TRBD2; DNA: TGTGCCAGCAGTGAAACCCTAGCGGGGTTCTACAATGAGCAGTTCTTC; CDR3: CASSETLAGFYNEQFF
J: TRBJ1-6; size: many; V: TRBV7-9; D: .; DNA: TGTGCCAGCAGCTTAGAAGAGACAGGCCGCAATTCACCCCTCCACTTT; CDR3: CASSLEETGRNSPLHF
J: TRBJ1-4; size: few; V: TRBV27; D: TRBD1; DNA: TGTGCCAGCAGTTCAGGACAGGGGGGGAGGTCTAATGAAAAACTGTTTTTT; CDR3: CASSSGQGGRSNEKLFF
J: TRBJ1-2; size: .; V: TRBV6-5; D: TRBD1; DNA: TGTGCCAGCAGTCACTCGACGGATCAGGGGGCATGGGGCTACACCTTC; CDR3: CASSHSTDQGAWGYTF
J: TRBJ2-5; size: many; V: TRBV2; D: .; DNA: TGTGCCAGCAAAACACAAGGGGAGACCCAGTACTTC; CDR3: CASKTQGETQYF
J: TRBJ2-3; size: .; V: TRBV20-1; D: TRBD2; DNA: TGCTGTTTCGCGGGGGGCACAGATACGCAGTATTTT; CDR3: CCFAGGTDTQYF
J: TRBJ2-7; size: .; V: TRBV6-5; D: TRBD2; DNA: TGTGCCAGCAGTCTAACGGGGGGGATCGATGAGCAGTACTTC; CDR3: CASSLTGGIDEQYF
J: TRBJ1-2; size: many; V: TRBV20-1; D: .; DNA: TGCAGTGCTAGAACTGTGAGGGGGGATGAATATGGCTACACCTTC; CDR3: CSARTVRGDEYGYTF
J: TRBJ2-1; size: .; V: TRBV4-2; D: TRBD2; DNA: TGTGCCAGCAGCCAAGTCGTACTAGCGGGGGGGAGCTCCTACAATGAGCAGTTCTTC; CDR3: CASSQVVLAGGSSYNEQFF